The rows below give T cell receptor beta chains drawn from one sample of a study of T cells in Graves' hyperthyroidism and ophthalmopathy. In TCRdb, the multiplex PCR reads were re-called with MiXCR into one record per CDR3 protein. The sample contains some 770,000 distinct CDR3 sequences, around 15% of which appear only once. Material: blood. The receptors shown here come from a man younger than 35 with Graves' hyperthyroidism. CDR3s include the opening cysteine and the closing phenylalanine or tryptophan. D genes are given only for firm matches. Size tells how often a clone was seen (once, few, many) or the class of an expanded clone, and some rows leave it out.

cdr3_nt cdr3_aa j_call clone_size v_call d_call
TGTGCCATACGCATACTGGCCCAAGGGGGCCCTGACACTGAAGCTTTCTTT CAIRILAQGGPDTEAFF TRBJ1-1 . TRBV28 TRBD1
TGCAGTGCTAGAGACGGACTAGCGGGGAGGCCGCGCTTGGAGACCCAGTACTTC CSARDGLAGRPRLETQYF TRBJ2-5 many TRBV20-1 TRBD2
TGTGCCACCAGTTTGGGGGCCAGCAATCAGCCCCAGCATTTT CATSLGASNQPQHF TRBJ1-5 few TRBV24-1 .
TGCGCCAGCACTTGGGGAGGGTTTGGGGCCAACGTCCTGACTTTC CASTWGGFGANVLTF TRBJ2-6 few TRBV10-2 TRBD2
TGTGCCAGCAGCCAATGGACAGGGAGCATGAACACTGAAGCTTTCTTT CASSQWTGSMNTEAFF TRBJ1-1 . TRBV14 TRBD1
TGTGCCAGCAGTTCTAGGATGGGACAGGGGGCCACCTACGAGCAGTACTTC CASSSRMGQGATYEQYF TRBJ2-7 few TRBV27 TRBD1
TGTGCCAGCATCCAAGCGGGAGGAGCAGATACGCAGTATTTT CASIQAGGADTQYF TRBJ2-3 many TRBV6-2/TRBV6-3 TRBD2
TGTGCCAGCAGTTCCCCGGTACAGCCTTCTGGAAACACCATATATTTT CASSSPVQPSGNTIYF TRBJ1-3 . TRBV28 .
TGCAGCGTTGAAAGATTGAACTATGAGCAGTTCTTC CSVERLNYEQFF TRBJ2-1 once TRBV29-1 .
TGTGCCATCAGAGACGGGGTGAGCTATGGCTACACCTTC CAIRDGVSYGYTF TRBJ1-2 few TRBV7-8 .
TGTGCCAGCAGTCCAGCCGCCCAAGAGACCCAGTACTTC CASSPAAQETQYF TRBJ2-5 . TRBV27 .
TGTGCCAGCAGCGGAACCGGGAGTAGCTACGAGCAGTACTTC CASSGTGSSYEQYF TRBJ2-7 many TRBV11-1 .
TGCAGTGCTAGCGGGAGCGCAGATACGCAGTATTTT CSASGSADTQYF TRBJ2-3 few TRBV20-1 .
TGTGCCAGCAGCTCCGGGGCGGGAGGATACTACAATGAGCAGTTCTTC CASSSGAGGYYNEQFF TRBJ2-1 . TRBV7-2 TRBD2
TGTGCCAGCAGCCCCCGAGTGGAGGCCTCCTACGAGCAGTACTTC CASSPRVEASYEQYF TRBJ2-7 few TRBV7-9 .
TGTGCCAGCACCGAAAGGCGGGAGAACTACGAGCAGTACTTC CASTERRENYEQYF TRBJ2-7 many TRBV2 TRBD2
TGTGCCAGCAGTGGGGACTTCTCACCCCTCCACTTT CASSGDFSPLHF TRBJ1-6 few TRBV2 .
TGTGCCTGGATAATCGGCGGGAGATTGGAGACCCAGTACTTC CAWIIGGRLETQYF TRBJ2-5 many TRBV30 TRBD2
TGTGCCATCGAGGGAGGCACCGGGGAGCTGTTTTTT CAIEGGTGELFF TRBJ2-2 few TRBV10-3 .
TGTGCCAGCAGCCGACAGGGGTTGGTGAACACTGAAGCTTTCTTT CASSRQGLVNTEAFF TRBJ1-1 . TRBV28 TRBD1
TGCAGCGGTCTGCTGGGGGGGGAGCTGTTTTTT CSGLLGGELFF TRBJ2-2 . TRBV29-1 .
TGTGCCAGCAGAATGGGTCCGCAAGAGACCCAGTACTTC CASRMGPQETQYF TRBJ2-5 few TRBV28 .
TGTGCCAGCAGGATGGGACTTGGCTCCTACGAGCAGTACTTC CASRMGLGSYEQYF TRBJ2-7 many TRBV6-2/TRBV6-3 .
TGTGCCAGCTCACCGAAAGAGCAGTACTTC CASSPKEQYF TRBJ2-7 few TRBV18 .
TGTGCCAGCTCACGAGGACAGGGAGGAGATACGCAGTATTTT CASSRGQGGDTQYF TRBJ2-3 many TRBV18 TRBD1
TGTGCCAGCAGCGTATTAGGGGGAGAAGCTTTCTTT CASSVLGGEAFF TRBJ1-1 . TRBV9 .
TGCAGCGTTGGGGCCTTGATCACCGGGGAGCTGTTTTTT CSVGALITGELFF TRBJ2-2 few TRBV29-1 .
TGTGCCAGCAGTTACTCGTCCCTCTCCTACGAGCAGTACTTC CASSYSSLSYEQYF TRBJ2-7 . TRBV6-5 .